Sequencing of this T cell receptor beta chain was carried out in a study of cytomegalovirus exposure and HLA in healthy donors. Overall study: As released early, the data held 70 million to 100 million unique TCRs from HLA-typed donors. The study, taken as a whole, reports: TCR beta V- and J-gene trimming was later associated with a missense DCLRE1C variant. Researchers catalogued approximately 170 TCR beta chains as cytomegalovirus-associated. Most CMV-associated TCR beta chains were later found to appear HLA-restricted.

Note on this clone: Its antigen remains unidentified.

In germline, CDR1 is MGHRA, CDR2 YSYEKL. Deletions cut 1 base from V and 9 bases from J, with 13 bases between. The CDR3 has 15 residues. The PCR ran on 60 Vbeta and 13 Jbeta primers. Method: immunoSEQ multiplex PCR; TCRdb's copy keeps in-frame clones and lacks some. The sample shows under 200,000 clones, 80% of them seen only once. This TCR came from a man aged 40-49 years in good health and CMV-seronegative. V is TRBV4-1 and J is TRBJ1-6; D is undetermined. Specimen: PBMCs. This chain's CDR3 is CASSQGYSLGSPLHF. CDR3 coding DNA: TGCGCCAGCAGCCAAGGTTACAGTTTGGGTTCACCCCTCCACTTT.